The rows below give T cell receptor beta chains drawn from one sample of a study of Ad26.COV2.S vaccination and SARS-CoV-2 variants. The table came from immunoSEQ multiplex PCR; TCRdb's copy has only in-frame clones and leaves some out. The sample gives a few hundred thousand clones, over 75% of which show up once; approximately 4% is in the top ten. This sample comprised peripheral blood, obtained in a trial of Ad26.COV2.S vaccine versus placebo. The receptor set was obtained from a person aged 18-65 years who received the Ad26.COV2.S COVID-19 vaccine or a placebo. The conserved cysteine and the conserved F or W are not part of the CDR3 here. D genes are given only for firm matches. Clone size, where shown, is once, few, many, or a class for clones that have expanded.

d_call: NA
clone_size: NA
v_call: TRBV2
cdr3_aa: ASSRPLTRSYNEQF

d_call: NA
clone_size: NA
v_call: TRBV7-2
cdr3_aa: ASSRQSGRAATDTQY

d_call: TRBD1
clone_size: NA
v_call: TRBV6-1
cdr3_aa: ASSEDRGTDTQY

d_call: NA
clone_size: once
v_call: TRBV24-1
cdr3_aa: ATSVVPRVGGNTIY

d_call: NA
clone_size: NA
v_call: TRBV15
cdr3_aa: ATSSGTNYEQY

d_call: NA
clone_size: NA
v_call: TRBV6-2/TRBV6-3
cdr3_aa: ASSLDTPKYETQY

d_call: TRBD2
clone_size: NA
v_call: TRBV7-8
cdr3_aa: ASSLAHTSGGGETQY

d_call: NA
clone_size: NA
v_call: TRBV7-2
cdr3_aa: ASSRPGTPPYEQY

d_call: NA
clone_size: NA
v_call: TRBV11-2
cdr3_aa: ASSLDPQEYGYT

d_call: NA
clone_size: few
v_call: TRBV7-9
cdr3_aa: ASSWGYEQY

d_call: NA
clone_size: NA
v_call: TRBV7-2
cdr3_aa: ASSTIGHGSSYNEQF

d_call: NA
clone_size: NA
v_call: TRBV4-3
cdr3_aa: ASSPLIGGSYEQY

d_call: NA
clone_size: NA
v_call: TRBV29-1
cdr3_aa: SVDKRLGGDTEAF

d_call: TRBD2
clone_size: once
v_call: TRBV9
cdr3_aa: ASSGLTSGGATDTQY

d_call: TRBD1
clone_size: NA
v_call: TRBV7-3
cdr3_aa: ASSRRTGDTGELF